The 23 T cell receptor beta chains reported below all come from one sample, sequenced in a study of CD8+ T cells in alopecia areata. Once RNA had been extracted, it was reverse transcribed into cDNA to act as the sequencing template. Sequencing used immunoSEQ multiplex PCR; TCRdb keeps in-frame clones, though not all of them. The repertoire includes roughly 150,000 clones, approximately 60% of them detected once, and under 5.5% sits in the top ten. Sequences were obtained from CD4+ T cells sorted from blood. The receptors come from a human donor in good health.

The chain carries TRBV2 and TRBJ1-5, with D perhaps TRBD1 (5 bases). The CDR3 sequence is 14 residues long. Trimming removed 6 bases from V and 4 bases from J, with 13 bases in between. In germline, CDR1 is SNHLY, CDR2 FYNNEI. The CDR3 DNA reads as TGTGCCAGCAGCGTCCGGGGCGGGAATCAGCCCCAGCATTTT. Protein sequence: CASSVRGGNQPQHF.

This clone was counted between two and nine times. The chain carries TRBV5-1 and TRBJ1-1; D is possibly TRBD1 (5 bases). The V end lost 3 bases, the J end lost 1 base, and 13 bases lay between the germline ends. The CDR3 contains 15 residues. Germline values: CDR1 SGHRS, CDR2 YFSETQ. The CDR3 DNA follows: TGCGCCAGCAGCTCATTGGGACGGACGAACACTGAAGCTTTCTTT. The encoded protein is CASSSLGRTNTEAFF. Full variable domain (remainder filled in from reference TRBV5-1 and TRBJ1-1): KAGVTQTPRYLIKTRGQQVTLSCSPISGHRSVSWYQQTPGQGLQFLFEYFSETQRNKGNFPGRFSGRQFSNSRSEMNVSTLELGDSALYLCASSSLGRTNTEAFFGQGTRLTVV.

The chain uses TRBV28 and TRBJ2-7; no reliable D call. The CDR3 runs to 15 residues. The V end lost 1 base, the J end lost 0 bases, and 10 bases lay between the germline ends. Germline CDR1 reads MDHEN; CDR2 reads SYDVKM. CDR3 sequence reads: CASSLSSANSYEQYF. As DNA, the CDR3 is TGTGCCAGCAGTTTATCTTCAGCCAACTCCTACGAGCAGTACTTC.

This clone was observed a few times. The genes are TRBV7-9 and TRBJ2-5; D is unclear. The ends were cut back, 8 bases at V and 1 base at J, with 2 bases in the middle. Germline CDR1 is SEHNR and CDR2 is FQNEAQ (reference sequence). The CDR3 sequence is 10 residues long. The CDR3 reads CASGQETQYF. CDR3 coding DNA: TGTGCCAGCGGCCAAGAGACCCAGTACTTC.

This clone was detected only a few times. V is TRBV19 and J is TRBJ2-1; TRBD2 agrees at 7 bases. V dropped 6 bases and J dropped 7; count of bases not matched to a gene: 6. This CDR3 is built from 13 residues. Per the germline V gene, CDR1 is LNHDA and CDR2 is SQIVND (reference sequence). CDR3 protein: CASRQGGANEQFF. The CDR3 DNA follows: TGTGCCAGTAGGCAGGGAGGGGCGAATGAGCAGTTCTTC. The whole variable domain, filled in from reference TRBV19 and TRBJ2-1, reads DGGITQSPKYLFRKEGQNVTLSCEQNLNHDAMYWYRQDPGQGLRLIYYSQIVNDFQKGDIAEGYSVSREKKESFPLTVTSAQKNPTAFYLCASRQGGANEQFFGPGTRLTVL.

V and J are TRBV7-9 and TRBJ2-1, with 8 bases aligning to TRBD1. This CDR3 comprises 13 residues. The trim removed 5 bases at V and 9 bases at J, leaving 6 bases unmatched. The V gene's germline CDR1 is SEHNR and CDR2 FQNEAQ (reference sequence). CDR3 loop: CASSDRQGSEQFF. The DNA for the CDR3 is TGTGCCAGCAGCGATCGACAGGGGAGTGAGCAGTTCTTC.

The chain joins TRBV29-1 to TRBJ1-2; a possible D gene is TRBD1 (6 bases). The CDR3 covers 12 residues. Trimming cost V 7 bases and J 4 bases, with 13 bases left between them. The germline gives CDR1 SQVTM, CDR2 ANQGSEA. The CDR3 DNA reads as TGCAGCGGTAAACAGGGTAGCTATGGCTACACCTTC. Translation gives CSGKQGSYGYTF. Combining the CDR3 with reference TRBV29-1 and TRBJ1-2 gives the whole variable domain SAVISQKPSRDICQRGTSLTIQCQVDSQVTMMFWYRQQPGQSLTLIATANQGSEATYESGFVIDKFPISRPNLTFSTLTVSNMSPEDSSIYLCSGKQGSYGYTFGSGTRLTVV.

The chain joins TRBV25-1 to TRBJ2-3; possible D gene TRBD2, 5 bases. The CDR3 has 14 amino acids. Trimming took off 8 bases at V and 0 bases at J, with 12 bases between the two ends. Germline assignment: CDR1 MGHDK and CDR2 SYGVNS. The CDR3 is CASGLERSTDTQYF. The CDR3, as DNA: TGTGCCAGCGGCCTAGAGCGGAGCACAGATACGCAGTATTTT.

This clone has more than one count but fewer than ten. The CDR3 bases are TGTGCCAGCAGTGCAGGTTCCACCGGGGAGCTGTTTTTT. Protein product: CASSAGSTGELFF. The gene calls are TRBV6-1 and TRBJ2-2; D gene unclear. Trimming shortened V by 4 bases and J by 4 bases, and 7 bases separated the two germline ends. CDR1 MNHNS and CDR2 SASEGT come from the germline V gene. The CDR3 sequence is 13 residues long.

This chain links TRBV7-6 with TRBJ2-7; D call uncertain. CDR3 length: 13 residues. V lost 4 bases and J lost 4, with 11 bases in between. Germline V gene data show CDR1 as SGHVS and CDR2 as FNYEAQ. The CDR3 sequence: CASSSDGGYEQYF. The CDR3 nucleotides are TGTGCCAGCAGCTCCGATGGCGGATACGAGCAGTACTTC. Filled out from reference TRBV7-6 and TRBJ2-7, the complete variable domain reads GAGVSQSPRYKVTKRGQDVALRCDPISGHVSLYWYRQALGQGPEFLTYFNYEAQQDKSGLPNDRFSAERPEGSISTLTIQRTEQRDSAMYRCASSSDGGYEQYFGPGTRLTVT.

This chain joins TRBV2 and TRBJ1-1; possibly TRBD1 for D (6 bases). Trimming removed 1 base at V and 4 bases at J, with 10 bases between. Per the germline V gene, CDR1 is SNHLY and CDR2 is FYNNEI. The CDR3 has 14 amino acids. CDR3 sequence (DNA): TGTGCCAGCAGTGAAGAACAGGGTAGCACTGAAGCTTTCTTT. Its protein product is CASSEEQGSTEAFF. Full variable domain (outside the CDR3, taken from reference TRBV2 and TRBJ1-1): EPEVTQTPSHQVTQMGQEVILRCVPISNHLYFYWYRQILGQKVEFLVSFYNNEISEKSEIFDDQFSVERPDGSNFTLKIRSTKLEDSAMYFCASSEEQGSTEAFFGQGTRLTVV.

Note on this clone: This sample also contains other DNA sequences that code for the same CDR3. The rearrangement joins TRBV2 to TRBJ2-5, with TRBD2 matching 10 bases. Unmatched junction bases numbered 0, after V lost 1 base and J lost 4 bases. CDR1 and CDR2 (germline): SNHLY, FYNNEI. This CDR3 has 14 amino acids. The CDR3 DNA follows: TGTGCCAGCAGTGAAGTAGCGGGAGGAGAGACCCAGTACTTC. This sequence encodes CASSEVAGGETQYF.

The chain couples TRBV5-4 to TRBJ1-1; D not certain. The germline gives CDR1 SGHNT, CDR2 YYREEE (reference sequence). V was pared by 4 bases and J by 3 bases, with 13 bases between. The CDR3 consists of 14 residues. In DNA, the CDR3 is TGTGCCAGCAGCCCGGGAAGCCGGGACACTGAAGCTTTCTTT. Translating gives CASSPGSRDTEAFF.

The rearrangement links TRBV19 to TRBJ2-3; D is perhaps TRBD2 (5 bases). The CDR3 is 13 residues long. The V gene lost 5 bases and the J gene lost 1 base, with 7 bases spanning the gap. Germline CDR1 reads LNHDA; CDR2 reads SQIVND (reference sequence). DNA for the CDR3: TGTGCCAGTAGTCCCGGGGGCACAGATACGCAGTATTTT. Translating gives CASSPGGTDTQYF.

The rearrangement links TRBV7-8 to TRBJ1-1, with D hard to call. With 7 bases removed from V and 4 bases from J, the gap between germline ends came to 13 bases. Germline CDR1 SGHVS, CDR2 FQNEAQ. The CDR3 runs 13 residues. The CDR3 DNA is TGTGCCAGCACTCGAGGAGGTCGCACTGAAGCTTTCTTT. Translated, it gives CASTRGGRTEAFF.

This clone has only a few counts. The chain joins TRBV28 to TRBJ2-7; possible D gene TRBD1, 5 bases. The CDR3 is 12 residues long. Germline loops: CDR1 MDHEN, CDR2 SYDVKM. V shed 7 bases and J shed 3 bases, with 10 bases lying between them. The CDR3 region has the DNA TGTGCCAGCACCCGAGACAGCTACGAGCAGTACTTC. Translated: CASTRDSYEQYF.

The table lists this clone with many counts. V usage is TRBV4-2 and J usage is TRBJ2-5; D gene ambiguous. Germline CDR1 reads LGHNA; CDR2 reads YNFKEQ. The CDR3 loop spans 13 amino acids. Trimming removed 1 base at V and 5 bases at J, with 8 bases between. The CDR3 sequence: CASSQVGRETQYF. The CDR3, as DNA: TGTGCCAGCAGCCAAGTGGGCCGGGAGACCCAGTACTTC.

This chain connects TRBV9 to TRBJ1-1; a weak D match, TRBD1 (5 bases). The V gene's germline CDR1 is SGDLS and CDR2 YYNGEE. There are 16 residues in the CDR3. The ends were cut back, 6 bases at V and 1 base at J, with 19 bases in the middle. The DNA for the CDR3 is TGTGCCAGCAACGACTTGGGTCGTGGGGCGAACACTGAAGCTTTCTTT. Its protein is CASNDLGRGANTEAFF.

The V call is TRBV27, the J call TRBJ1-1; tentative D call: TRBD1 (6 bases). CDR3 length: 16 residues. V was cut by 0 bases and J by 0 bases, with 11 bases left in between. Germline V gene lookup returns CDR1 MNHEY and CDR2 SMNVEV (reference sequence). DNA for the CDR3: TGTGCCAGCAGTTTATCGCAGGGGCGTCTGAACACTGAAGCTTTCTTT. Residues: CASSLSQGRLNTEAFF.

Only a few counts were recorded for this clone. The genes are TRBV2 and TRBJ2-7; D remains ambiguous. This CDR3 has 12 amino acids. Germline CDR1 SNHLY, CDR2 FYNNEI. V lost 4 bases, J lost 0 bases, and 4 bases lay in between. The CDR3 DNA sequence: TGTGCCAGCAGTGGGAGCTCCTACGAGCAGTACTTC. It specifies CASSGSSYEQYF. Complete variable domain (other parts from reference TRBV2 and TRBJ2-7): EPEVTQTPSHQVTQMGQEVILRCVPISNHLYFYWYRQILGQKVEFLVSFYNNEISEKSEIFDDQFSVERPDGSNFTLKIRSTKLEDSAMYFCASSGSSYEQYFGPGTRLTVT.

The CDR3: CASSNLAGVLDTQYF. The CDR3 nucleotides read TGTGCCAGCAGCAACCTAGCGGGAGTATTGGATACGCAGTATTTT. V gene TRBV7-6 combines with J gene TRBJ2-3; TRBD2 agrees at 10 bases. There are 15 residues in the CDR3. V lost 5 bases to trimming and J lost 6 bases; unmatched junction nucleotides: 8. CDR1 and CDR2 (germline): SGHVS, FNYEAQ.

The chain is built from TRBV15 and TRBJ2-2; a weak D match, TRBD1 (7 bases). V was shortened by 3 bases and J by 5 bases, with 10 bases between the two germline ends. Germline V gene data show CDR1 as LNHNV and CDR2 as YYDKDF (reference sequence). The CDR3 is made up of 14 amino acids. CDR3 amino acids: CATSSQGGTGELFF. The CDR3 DNA sequence: TGTGCCACCAGCAGCCAGGGGGGTACCGGGGAGCTGTTTTTT. The whole variable domain, remainder taken from reference TRBV15 and TRBJ2-2, is DAMVIQNPRYQVTQFGKPVTLSCSQTLNHNVMYWYQQKSSQAPKLLFHYYDKDFNNEADTPDNFQSRRPNTSFCFLDIRSPGLGDTAMYLCATSSQGGTGELFFGEGSRLTVL.

J is TRBJ2-3 and V is TRBV7-9; 15 positions match TRBD2. Germline lookup yields CDR1 SEHNR and CDR2 FQNEAQ (reference sequence). The CDR3 loop spans 18 amino acids. The trim removed 5 bases at V and 5 bases at J, leaving 11 bases unmatched. CDR3 sequence (DNA): TGTGCCAGCAGCCCAAGCGGACTAGCGGGAGGGCCTCGAGATACGCAGTATTTT. The encoded protein is CASSPSGLAGGPRDTQYF.